A single sample is the source of the 30 T cell receptor beta chains below, sequenced in a study of shared clonotypes between healthy human individuals. Data came from immunoSEQ multiplex PCR; TCRdb stores just in-frame clones and leaves some out. The repertoire holds about 800,000 clones, with about 97% as singletons. Naivety among CD8 cells was defined by CD45RO negativity and positive CCR7 selection, thereby excluding terminally differentiated effector memory CD45RA+ cells. Sample: naive CD8+ T cells sorted from blood. These receptors were collected from a man younger than 45 in good health.

This clone was seen once. The genes are TRBV5-1 and TRBJ2-7; 10 nucleotides agree with TRBD2. From germline, CDR1 is SGHRS and CDR2 YFSETQ. V shed 3 bases and J 5 bases; nucleotides not matched to a gene: 11. CDR3 length equals 16 residues. The CDR3 protein is CASSWDPGLANNEQYF. The CDR3 region has the DNA TGCGCCAGCAGCTGGGACCCGGGACTAGCGAACAACGAGCAGTACTTC.

In regard to this clone: This sample also contains other DNA sequences that code for the same CDR3. CDR3 DNA sequence: TGTGCCAGCAGTTTGGAGGGAAGCGGCACAGATACGCAGTATTTT. Translated, it gives CASSLEGSGTDTQYF. This chain uses TRBV28 with TRBJ2-3, with D possibly TRBD2 on 6 matching bases. V shed 3 bases and J shed 1 base, with 11 bases lying between them. Germline V gene lookup returns CDR1 MDHEN and CDR2 SYDVKM. This CDR3 comprises 15 residues.

The chain is built from TRBV6-4 and TRBJ2-7, with TRBD2 matching 8 bases. Per germline, CDR1 MRHNA and CDR2 SNTAGT. Germline trimming cut 3 bases from V and 5 bases from J; bases unmatched to any gene: 9. The CDR3 is 15 amino acids. In nucleotides, the CDR3 is TGTGCCAGCAGTGAATACTCGCGGGAGGAGGACGAGCAGTACTTC. The encoded protein is CASSEYSREEDEQYF.

This chain's CDR3 is CASSLGWGLNTEAFF. The DNA of the CDR3 is TGTGCCAGCAGTTTAGGGTGGGGATTGAACACTGAAGCTTTCTTT. The rearrangement joins TRBV27 to TRBJ1-1, with no clear D. This CDR3 contains 15 residues. V lost 2 bases and J lost 0, with 10 bases in between. The germline V gene has CDR1 MNHEY and CDR2 SMNVEV (reference sequence).

In regard to this clone: One end of the junction is discordant with germline, which a read error may explain. The CDR3 DNA reads as TGTGCTAGCAGCCTAGAATTCCAAGAGACCCAGTACTTC. It specifies CASSLEFQETQYF. The rearrangement joins TRBV7-7 to TRBJ2-5; D unresolved. From germline, CDR1 is SSHAT and CDR2 FNYEAQ (reference sequence). The CDR3 has 13 amino acids.

The chain employs TRBV19 and TRBJ2-6; no definite D call. The germline V gene encodes CDR1 LNHDA and CDR2 SQIVND (reference sequence). V dropped 10 bases and J dropped 0 bases, with 22 bases sitting between them. CDR3 length: 18 amino acids. The CDR3 DNA reads as TGTGCCACCAACCGCTGGGCAAGTTCTATCTCTGGGGCCAACGTCCTGACTTTC. It translates to CATNRWASSISGANVLTF.

The V call is TRBV13, the J call TRBJ2-5; no clear D gene. The CDR3 length is 12 residues. Per the germline V gene, CDR1 is PRHDT and CDR2 is FYEKMQ (reference sequence). Trimming pared 3 bases from V and 3 bases from J, leaving 5 bases between. The CDR3 DNA reads as TGTGCCAGCAGCTTGGCAGAAGAGACCCAGTACTTC. It specifies CASSLAEETQYF.

This clone has a single count. This sequence joins TRBV4-1 and TRBJ2-5; no definite D call. Germline CDR1 MGHRA, CDR2 YSYEKL. CDR3 size: 14 residues. V lost 0 bases and J 5 bases, leaving 10 bases between the germline ends. The CDR3 DNA reads TGCGCCAGCAGCCAAGATGGCGTTACGGAGACCCAGTACTTC. Translating gives CASSQDGVTETQYF.

This chain uses TRBV15 with TRBJ2-1; 7 bases match TRBD2. The V segment lost 0 bases and the J segment 9 bases; nucleotides outside the gene matches: 5. CDR3 length equals 14 residues. The germline gives CDR1 LNHNV, CDR2 YYDKDF (reference sequence). CDR3 sequence (DNA): TGTGCCACCAGCAGAGATCGGTGGGAGGGTGAGCAGTTCTTC. Amino acids: CATSRDRWEGEQFF.

V and J are TRBV5-1 and TRBJ1-2; D remains unclear. This CDR3 has 15 amino acids. Germline CDR1 and CDR2: SGHRS and YFSETQ. V was pared by 1 base and J by 2 bases, with 12 bases between. For the CDR3, the DNA is TGCGCCAGCAGCTTGTCCAGGCCCGGGAACTATGGCTACACCTTC. This sequence encodes CASSLSRPGNYGYTF. Filled out from reference TRBV5-1 and TRBJ1-2, the complete variable domain reads KAGVTQTPRYLIKTRGQQVTLSCSPISGHRSVSWYQQTPGQGLQFLFEYFSETQRNKGNFPGRFSGRQFSNSRSEMNVSTLELGDSALYLCASSLSRPGNYGYTFGSGTRLTVV.

V gene TRBV28 combines with J gene TRBJ2-1; D possibly matches TRBD1 or TRBD2 (6 bases each). From germline, CDR1 is MDHEN and CDR2 SYDVKM. The CDR3 contains 15 residues. Trimming took 7 bases from V and 0 from J, leaving 13 bases between them. The CDR3 region is CASTLGGSSYNEQFF. For the CDR3, the DNA is TGTGCCAGCACCCTAGGGGGGAGCTCCTACAATGAGCAGTTCTTC. Drawing the rest from reference TRBV28 and TRBJ2-1, the complete variable domain is DVKVTQSSRYLVKRTGEKVFLECVQDMDHENMFWYRQDPGLGLRLIYFSYDVKMKEKGDIPEGYSVSREKKERFSLILESASTNQTSMYLCASTLGGSSYNEQFFGPGTRLTVL.

This clone came up once. This rearrangement joins TRBV29-1 to TRBJ2-7; 7 positions agree with TRBD2. V lost 4 bases and J lost 1; bases outside the gene matches: 7. Germline CDR1 SQVTM, CDR2 ANQGSEA. The CDR3 extends over 14 amino acids. The CDR3 region has the DNA TGCAGCGTTGGATTATCGGGAGGATCCTACGAGCAGTACTTC. Translation gives CSVGLSGGSYEQYF.

CDR3 sequence (DNA): TGCGCCAGCAGCTTCGGCAGGGTAAATTTGGATGAGCAGTTCTTC. It encodes CASSFGRVNLDEQFF. V usage is TRBV5-1 and J usage is TRBJ2-1, with D possibly TRBD1 on 5 matching bases. This CDR3 is built from 15 residues. Germline V gives CDR1 SGHRS, CDR2 YFSETQ. The V and J ends lost 2 bases and 8 bases respectively, with 17 bases between them.

This clone was detected only a few times. V usage is TRBV4-2 and J usage is TRBJ2-2; D perhaps matches TRBD1 (5 bases). This CDR3 spans 14 amino acids. Trimming left V 1 base short and J 6 bases short, with 9 bases between. CDR1 and CDR2 from the germline V gene are LGHNA and YNFKEQ. The CDR3 DNA reads TGTGCCAGCAGCCAAGCTCAGGGCTCCGGGGAGCTGTTTTTT. Its protein product is CASSQAQGSGELFF.

The V gene is TRBV5-1, the J gene TRBJ2-7; D is possibly TRBD1 or TRBD2 (5 bases each). Germline CDR1 reads SGHRS; CDR2 reads YFSETQ. This CDR3 spans 14 amino acids. Trimming cost V 4 bases and J 2 bases, with 13 bases left between them. The CDR3 reads CASSPAVGAYEQYF. CDR3 nucleotides: TGCGCCAGCAGCCCTGCGGTGGGGGCCTACGAGCAGTACTTC.

This rearrangement joins TRBV21-1 to TRBJ2-7; the table gives TRBD2 as D, unverified against the DNA. TRBV21-1 is a pseudogene locus. The CDR3 extends over 15 amino acids. The CDR3 here is CASNQGGQERYEQYF. Here the CDR3 DNA reads TGTGCCAGCAACCAAGGAGGGCAGGAACGCTACGAGCAGTACTTC.

V gene TRBV7-8 combines with J gene TRBJ2-1; 8 nucleotides line up with TRBD2. The CDR3 extends over 15 amino acids. The V and J ends lost 4 bases and 6 bases, in that order; junction bases with no gene match: 8. Per germline, CDR1 SGHVS and CDR2 FQNEAQ. The CDR3 sequence: CASSSRREDPNEQFF. Written as DNA, the CDR3 is TGTGCCAGCAGCTCAAGGCGGGAGGACCCCAATGAGCAGTTCTTC.

This chain uses TRBV11-3 with TRBJ2-1; 7 bases are a match to TRBD2. Germline CDR1 reads SGHNT; CDR2 reads YENEEA. This CDR3 has 14 amino acids. V dropped 4 bases and J dropped 5; count of bases not matched to a gene: 5. As DNA, the CDR3 is TGTGCCAGCAGCTCCTATGGGAGGGACAATGAGCAGTTCTTC. Residues: CASSSYGRDNEQFF. The full variable domain, rest sourced from reference TRBV11-3 and TRBJ2-1, is EAGVVQSPRYKIIEKKQPVAFWCNPISGHNTLYWYLQNLGQGPELLIRYENEEAVDDSQLPKDRFSAERLKGVDSTLKIQPAELGDSAVYLCASSSYGRDNEQFFGPGTRLTVL.

The chain employs TRBV14 and TRBJ2-5; 12 bases match TRBD2. V gave up 0 bases and J gave up 3 bases; unmatched junction bases: 5. The CDR3 sequence is 17 residues long. The germline gives CDR1 SGHDN, CDR2 FVKESK. This chain's CDR3 is CASSQDIGLAGKETQYF. DNA of the CDR3: TGTGCCAGCAGCCAAGATATCGGACTAGCGGGGAAAGAGACCCAGTACTTC. The complete variable domain, with remaining parts taken from reference TRBV14 and TRBJ2-5, reads EAGVTQFPSHSVIEKGQTVTLRCDPISGHDNLYWYRRVMGKEIKFLLHFVKESKQDESGMPNNRFLAERTGGTYSTLKVQPAELEDSGVYFCASSQDIGLAGKETQYFGPGTRLLVL.

V is TRBV11-2 and J is TRBJ2-7, with TRBD2 matching over 7 bases. This CDR3 is 17 amino acids long. Per germline, CDR1 SGHAT and CDR2 FQNNGV. V gave up 0 bases and J gave up 5 bases; unmatched junction bases: 13. CDR3 in DNA: TGTGCCAGCAGCTTAGAAGGAGTTTGGGGGGGAGTGGACGAGCAGTACTTC. Its protein is CASSLEGVWGGVDEQYF.

The chain links TRBV6-5 to TRBJ1-2; D is possibly TRBD1 (5 bases). From germline, CDR1 is MNHEY and CDR2 SVGAGI. The V end lost 5 bases, the J end lost 0 bases, and 13 bases lay between the germline ends. The CDR3 has 15 amino acids. CDR3 coding DNA: TGTGCCAGCAGTCCCGGGACTGACGCTAACTATGGCTACACCTTC. It encodes CASSPGTDANYGYTF.

DNA of the CDR3: TGTGCCACCAGCAGAGACAGGTCCCACGAGCAGTACTTC. Its protein product is CATSRDRSHEQYF. V usage is TRBV15 and J usage is TRBJ2-7; no definite D call. Trimming pared 0 bases from V and 5 bases from J, leaving 8 bases between. The CDR3 is made up of 13 amino acids. Germline CDR1 LNHNV, CDR2 YYDKDF (reference sequence).

The rearrangement joins TRBV9 to TRBJ2-5; 14 nucleotides agree with TRBD2. V was pared by 2 bases and J by 4 bases, with 7 bases of the junction left unmatched. This CDR3 has 17 residues. CDR1 SGDLS and CDR2 YYNGEE come from the germline V gene. The CDR3 DNA reads TGTGCCAGCAGCGTGGGGACTAGCGGGAGTTGGGGAGAGACCCAGTACTTC. Its translation is CASSVGTSGSWGETQYF.

This chain connects TRBV11-2 to TRBJ1-1; a possible D gene is TRBD1 (6 bases). The CDR3 extends over 14 amino acids. Trimming shortened V by 5 bases and J by 2 bases, and 12 bases separated the two germline ends. Germline V CDR1 and CDR2: SGHAT, FQNNGV. The CDR3 loop is CASSRRQDNTEAFF. CDR3 DNA: TGTGCCAGCAGCAGAAGACAGGACAACACTGAAGCTTTCTTT.

The rearrangement links TRBV28 to TRBJ1-1; the D is unclear. CDR3 size: 15 residues. Germline CDR1 reads MDHEN; CDR2 reads SYDVKM. V lost 6 bases, J lost 0 bases, and 14 bases lay in between. The CDR3, as DNA: TGTGCCAGCAGCCTCCAGGTTACCTTGAACACTGAAGCTTTCTTT. Its protein is CASSLQVTLNTEAFF.

This clone was detected only once. The chain combines TRBV13 with TRBJ2-7, with a weak D call TRBD1 (6 bases). Germline V gene lookup returns CDR1 PRHDT and CDR2 FYEKMQ (reference sequence). The CDR3 extends over 14 amino acids. Trimming pared 7 bases from V and 3 bases from J, leaving 16 bases between. CDR3 in amino acids: CASTPPGQSYEQYF. DNA for the CDR3: TGTGCCAGCACCCCACCGGGACAAAGCTACGAGCAGTACTTC.

The chain is built from TRBV12-5 and TRBJ2-1, with 11 bases identical to TRBD2. Germline V lookup: CDR1 LGHNT, CDR2 FRNRAP. This CDR3 is built from 16 residues. Germline trimming cut 7 bases from V and 3 bases from J; bases unmatched to any gene: 8. The DNA of the CDR3 is TGTGCTAGTGCACCCACGGGACTAGCGGTCTACAATGAGCAGTTCTTC. The encoded protein is CASAPTGLAVYNEQFF.

The rearrangement uses TRBV5-1 and TRBJ2-7; D gene ambiguous. Deletions cut 3 bases from V and 7 bases from J, with 14 bases between. The CDR3 extends over 13 amino acids. CDR1 and CDR2 (germline): SGHRS, YFSETQ. The CDR3 region is CASSSLEMGEQYF. CDR3 DNA: TGCGCCAGCAGCTCACTTGAAATGGGGGAGCAGTACTTC.

J is TRBJ1-5 and V is TRBV7-9, with TRBD1 matching over 9 bases. This CDR3 region has 18 residues. Per the germline V gene, CDR1 is SEHNR and CDR2 is FQNEAQ (reference sequence). V dropped 2 bases and J dropped 3; count of bases not matched to a gene: 11. CDR3 amino acids: CASSLSGTGTPNNQPQHF. The CDR3 region has the DNA TGTGCCAGCAGCTTATCCGGGACAGGGACGCCGAACAATCAGCCCCAGCATTTT.

The chain uses TRBV7-9 and TRBJ2-7; the match to TRBD2 covers 12 bases. The CDR3 runs to 16 residues. CDR1 is SEHNR and CDR2 is FQNEAQ in the germline V gene (reference sequence). V dropped 3 bases and J dropped 3; count of bases not matched to a gene: 6. This CDR3 reads CASSLTSGSGSYEQYF. The CDR3 nucleotides read TGTGCCAGCAGCTTGACTAGCGGGAGCGGGAGCTACGAGCAGTACTTC.